This TCR beta chain was sequenced for a study of cytomegalovirus exposure and HLA in healthy donors. Background on the study: Earlier work reported 110 million or so unique TCR beta sequences from some 170 million T cells.

CDR3 length: 15 residues. Trimming cost V 5 bases and J 5 bases, with 19 bases left between them. Germline loops: CDR1 SGHDT, CDR2 YYEEEE. This clone showed up just once. Its target is unknown. Whole-study findings and limits: Earlier analysis looked at TCR beta V segments, and most were productive about 90% or about 30% of the time. It was assumed in the presence/absence analyses that sequencing depth was roughly uniform across donors.

Primers for the PCR totalled 60 Vbeta and 13 Jbeta. Clones were sequenced by immunoSEQ multiplex PCR, and TCRdb holds only the in-frame ones, with some missing. The sample has tens of thousands of clones, roughly three quarters seen once; the top ten hold over 12%. This TCR was sampled from a woman between 40 and 50 years old in good health and CMV-seropositive. Specimen: PBMCs. J is TRBJ1-2 and V is TRBV5-6; D not resolved. This CDR3 reads CASSRLSLGRYGYTF. CDR3 nucleotide sequence: TGTGCCAGCAGTCGACTAAGCTTGGGCCGGTATGGCTACACCTTC. Supplemented by reference TRBV5-6 and TRBJ1-2, the full variable domain reads DAGVTQSPTHLIKTRGQQVTLRCSPKSGHDTVSWYQQALGQGPQFIFQYYEEEERQRGNFPDRFSGHQFPNYSSELNVNALLLGDSALYLCASSRLSLGRYGYTFGSGTRLTVV.